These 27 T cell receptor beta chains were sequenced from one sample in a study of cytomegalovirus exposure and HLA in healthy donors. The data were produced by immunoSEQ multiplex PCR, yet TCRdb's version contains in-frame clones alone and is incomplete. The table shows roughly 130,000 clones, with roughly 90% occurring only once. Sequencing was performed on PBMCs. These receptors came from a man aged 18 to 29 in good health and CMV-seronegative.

The CDR3 DNA is TGTGCCAGCAGTGAGGACAGATCCTACGAGCAGTACTTC. Translation: CASSEDRSYEQYF. This rearrangement joins TRBV2 to TRBJ2-7, with D possibly matching TRBD1 (6 bases). There are 13 residues in the CDR3. CDR1 is SNHLY and CDR2 is FYNNEI in the germline V gene. Trimming shortened V by 3 bases and J by 1 base, and 7 bases separated the two germline ends.

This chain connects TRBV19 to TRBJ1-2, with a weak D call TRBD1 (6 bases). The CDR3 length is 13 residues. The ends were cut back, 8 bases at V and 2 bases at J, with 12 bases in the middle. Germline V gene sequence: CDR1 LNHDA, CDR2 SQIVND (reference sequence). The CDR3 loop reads CASSQGSNYGYTF. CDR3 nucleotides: TGTGCCAGTTCACAGGGCTCGAACTATGGCTACACCTTC.

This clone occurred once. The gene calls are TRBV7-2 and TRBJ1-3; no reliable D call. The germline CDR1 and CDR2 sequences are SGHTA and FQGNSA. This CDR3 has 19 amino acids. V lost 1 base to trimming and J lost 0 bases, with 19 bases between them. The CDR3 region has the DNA TGTGCCAGCAGCTTAGACAGTCCATCCATCGCGTACTCTGGAAACACCATATATTTT. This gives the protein CASSLDSPSIAYSGNTIYF.

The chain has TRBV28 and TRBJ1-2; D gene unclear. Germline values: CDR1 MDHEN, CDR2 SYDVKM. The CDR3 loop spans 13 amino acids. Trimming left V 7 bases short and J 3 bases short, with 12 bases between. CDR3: CASIGSSDYGYTF. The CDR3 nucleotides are TGTGCCAGCATAGGAAGTAGCGACTATGGCTACACCTTC.

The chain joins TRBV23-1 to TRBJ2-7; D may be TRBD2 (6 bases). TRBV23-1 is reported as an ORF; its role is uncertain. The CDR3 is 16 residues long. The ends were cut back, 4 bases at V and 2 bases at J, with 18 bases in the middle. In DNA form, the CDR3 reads TGCGCCAGCAGTCCCCGGGGGACCCTCGCGGCCTACGAGCAGTACTTC. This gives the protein CASSPRGTLAAYEQYF.

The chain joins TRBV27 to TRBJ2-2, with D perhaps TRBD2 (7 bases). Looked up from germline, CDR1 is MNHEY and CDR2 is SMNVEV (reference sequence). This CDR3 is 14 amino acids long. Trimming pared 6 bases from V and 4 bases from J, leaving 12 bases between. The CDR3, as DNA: TGTGCCAGCAGCAGGGGACTACTCACCGGGGAGCTGTTTTTT. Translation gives CASSRGLLTGELFF.

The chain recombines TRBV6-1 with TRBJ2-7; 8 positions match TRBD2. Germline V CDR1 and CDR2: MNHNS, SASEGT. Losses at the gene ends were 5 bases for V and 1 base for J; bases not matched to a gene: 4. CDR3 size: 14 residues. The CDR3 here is CASSRGGGSYEQYF. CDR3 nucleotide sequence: TGTGCCAGCAGTCGGGGGGGCGGGTCCTACGAGCAGTACTTC.

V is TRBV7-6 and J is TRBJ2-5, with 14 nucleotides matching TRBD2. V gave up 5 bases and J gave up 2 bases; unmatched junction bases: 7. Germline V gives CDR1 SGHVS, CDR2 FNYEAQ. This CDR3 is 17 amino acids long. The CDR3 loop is CASSPGLAGGLQETQYF. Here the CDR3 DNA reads TGTGCCAGCAGCCCAGGACTAGCGGGAGGTTTACAAGAGACCCAGTACTTC.

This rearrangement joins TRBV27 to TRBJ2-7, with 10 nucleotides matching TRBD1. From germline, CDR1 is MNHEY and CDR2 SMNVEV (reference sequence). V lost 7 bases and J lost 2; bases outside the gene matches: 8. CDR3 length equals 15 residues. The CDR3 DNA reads TGTGCCAGCACCTCCCTCGGGACAGGGGCCTACGAGCAGTACTTC. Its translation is CASTSLGTGAYEQYF.

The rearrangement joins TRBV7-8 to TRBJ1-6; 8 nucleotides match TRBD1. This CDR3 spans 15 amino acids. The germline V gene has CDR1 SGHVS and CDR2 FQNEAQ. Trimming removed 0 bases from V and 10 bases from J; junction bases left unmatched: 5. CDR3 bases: TGTGCCAGCAGCTTAGCCCCGACAGGGGTATCACCCCTCCACTTT. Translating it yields CASSLAPTGVSPLHF.

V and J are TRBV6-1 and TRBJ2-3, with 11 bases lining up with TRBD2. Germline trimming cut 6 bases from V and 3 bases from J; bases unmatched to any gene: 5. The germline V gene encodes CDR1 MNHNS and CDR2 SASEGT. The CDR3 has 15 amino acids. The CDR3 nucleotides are TGTGCCAGCAGCCTCCTAGCGGGAGGTACAGATACGCAGTATTTT. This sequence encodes CASSLLAGGTDTQYF.

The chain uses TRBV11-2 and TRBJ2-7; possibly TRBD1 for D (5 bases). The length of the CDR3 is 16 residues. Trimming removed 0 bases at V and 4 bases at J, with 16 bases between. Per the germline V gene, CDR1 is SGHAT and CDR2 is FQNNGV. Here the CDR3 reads CASSLERWQGPYEQYF. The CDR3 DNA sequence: TGTGCCAGCAGCTTAGAGCGGTGGCAGGGCCCTTACGAGCAGTACTTC.

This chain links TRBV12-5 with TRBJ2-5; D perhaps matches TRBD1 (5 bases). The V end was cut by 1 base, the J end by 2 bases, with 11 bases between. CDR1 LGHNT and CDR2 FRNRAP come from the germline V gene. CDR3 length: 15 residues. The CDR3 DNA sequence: TGTGCTAGTGGTTTGGGTGGGGCAGGGCAAGAGACCCAGTACTTC. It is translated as CASGLGGAGQETQYF.

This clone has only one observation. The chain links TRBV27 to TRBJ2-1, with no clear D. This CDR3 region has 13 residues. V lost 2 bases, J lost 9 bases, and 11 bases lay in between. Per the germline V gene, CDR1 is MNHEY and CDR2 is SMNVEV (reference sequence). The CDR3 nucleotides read TGTGCCAGCAGTTTACCGAACAGTCGTGAGCAGTTCTTC. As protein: CASSLPNSREQFF.

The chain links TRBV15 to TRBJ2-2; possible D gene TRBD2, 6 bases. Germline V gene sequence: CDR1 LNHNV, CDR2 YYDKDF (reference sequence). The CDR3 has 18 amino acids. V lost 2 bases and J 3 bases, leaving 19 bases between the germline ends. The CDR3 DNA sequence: TGTGCCACCAGCAGACCCTTCGGGAGCGAGCTAGACACCGGGGAGCTGTTTTTT. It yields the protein CATSRPFGSELDTGELFF.

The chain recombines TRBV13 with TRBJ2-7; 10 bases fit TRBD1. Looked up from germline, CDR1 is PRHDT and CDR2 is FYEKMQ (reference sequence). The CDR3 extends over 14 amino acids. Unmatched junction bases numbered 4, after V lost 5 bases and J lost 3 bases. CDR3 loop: CASSPRDRGYEQYF. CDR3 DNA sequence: TGTGCCAGCAGCCCCCGGGACAGGGGCTACGAGCAGTACTTC. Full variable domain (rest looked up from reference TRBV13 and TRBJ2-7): AAGVIQSPRHLIKEKRETATLKCYPIPRHDTVYWYQQGPGQDPQFLISFYEKMQSDKGSIPDRFSAQQFSDYHSELNMSSLELGDSALYFCASSPRDRGYEQYFGPGTRLTVT.

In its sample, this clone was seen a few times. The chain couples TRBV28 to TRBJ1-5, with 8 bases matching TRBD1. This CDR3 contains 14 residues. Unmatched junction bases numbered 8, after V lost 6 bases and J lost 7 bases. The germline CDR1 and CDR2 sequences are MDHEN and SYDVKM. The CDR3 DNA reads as TGTGCCAGCAGCCCTGGACAGGGAAGGCAGCCCCAGCATTTT. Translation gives CASSPGQGRQPQHF.

The CDR3 is CASSPGQYGYTF. Here the CDR3 DNA reads TGTGCCAGCAGCCCCGGACAGTATGGCTACACCTTC. V and J are TRBV5-4 and TRBJ1-2; possible D gene TRBD1, 6 bases. Germline loops: CDR1 SGHNT, CDR2 YYREEE (reference sequence). CDR3 size: 12 residues. Between the trimmed V and J ends, which lost 4 bases and 5 bases, there was a span of 9 bases.

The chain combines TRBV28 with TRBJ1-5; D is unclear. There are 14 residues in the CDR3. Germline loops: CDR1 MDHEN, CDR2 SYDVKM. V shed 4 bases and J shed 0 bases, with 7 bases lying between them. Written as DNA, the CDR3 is TGTGCCAGCAGTTCGACGGGTAGCAATCAGCCCCAGCATTTT. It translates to CASSSTGSNQPQHF.

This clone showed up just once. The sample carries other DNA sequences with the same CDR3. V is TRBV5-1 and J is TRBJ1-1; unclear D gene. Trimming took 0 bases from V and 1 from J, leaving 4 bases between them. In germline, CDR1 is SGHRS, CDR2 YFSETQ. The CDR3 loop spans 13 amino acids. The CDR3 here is CASSLDRNTEAFF. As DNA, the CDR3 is TGCGCCAGCAGCTTGGATAGGAACACTGAAGCTTTCTTT.

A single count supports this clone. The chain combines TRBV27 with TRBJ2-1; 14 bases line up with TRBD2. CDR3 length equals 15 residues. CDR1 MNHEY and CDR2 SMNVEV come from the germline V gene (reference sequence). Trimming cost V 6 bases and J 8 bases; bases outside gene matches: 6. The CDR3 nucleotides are TGTGCCAGCAGGACTAGCGGGGGGGCCTCCCATGAGCAGTTCTTC. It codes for CASRTSGGASHEQFF.

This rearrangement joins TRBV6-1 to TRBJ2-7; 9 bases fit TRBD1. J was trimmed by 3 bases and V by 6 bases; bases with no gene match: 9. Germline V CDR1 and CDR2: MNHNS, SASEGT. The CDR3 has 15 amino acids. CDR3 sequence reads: CASRTGTGRGYEQYF. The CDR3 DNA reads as TGTGCCAGCAGAACCGGGACAGGGAGAGGCTACGAGCAGTACTTC.

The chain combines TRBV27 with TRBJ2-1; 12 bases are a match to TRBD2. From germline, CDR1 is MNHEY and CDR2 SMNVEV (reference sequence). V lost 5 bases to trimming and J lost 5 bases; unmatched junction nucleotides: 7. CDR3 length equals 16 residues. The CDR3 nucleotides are TGTGCCAGCAGTCCCGGGACTAGCGGGCTCCACAATGAGCAGTTCTTC. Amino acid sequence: CASSPGTSGLHNEQFF.

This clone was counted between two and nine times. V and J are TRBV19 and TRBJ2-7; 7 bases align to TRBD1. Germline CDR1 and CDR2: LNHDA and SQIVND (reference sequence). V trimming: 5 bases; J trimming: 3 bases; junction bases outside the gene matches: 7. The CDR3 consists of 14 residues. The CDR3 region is CASSLEDRSYEQYF. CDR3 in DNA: TGTGCCAGTAGTCTCGAGGACAGGAGCTACGAGCAGTACTTC.

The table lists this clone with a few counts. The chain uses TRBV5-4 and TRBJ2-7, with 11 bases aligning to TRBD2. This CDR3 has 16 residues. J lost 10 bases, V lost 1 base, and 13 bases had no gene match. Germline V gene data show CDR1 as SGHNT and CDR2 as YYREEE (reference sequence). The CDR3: CASSLWARGTSGNQYF. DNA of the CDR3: TGTGCCAGCAGCTTGTGGGCTCGGGGGACTAGCGGAAACCAGTACTTC.

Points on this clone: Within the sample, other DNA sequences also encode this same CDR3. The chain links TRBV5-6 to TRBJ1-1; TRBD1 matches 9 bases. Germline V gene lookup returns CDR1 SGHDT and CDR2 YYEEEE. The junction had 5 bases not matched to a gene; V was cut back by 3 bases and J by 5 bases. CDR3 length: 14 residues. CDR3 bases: TGTGCCAGCAGCTGGGGACAGGGATGGACTGAAGCTTTCTTT. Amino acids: CASSWGQGWTEAFF.

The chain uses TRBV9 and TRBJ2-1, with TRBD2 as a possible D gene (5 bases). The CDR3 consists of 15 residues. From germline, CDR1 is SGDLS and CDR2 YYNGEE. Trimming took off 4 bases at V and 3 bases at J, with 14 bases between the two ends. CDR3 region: CASSLRAERYNEQFF. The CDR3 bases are TGTGCCAGCAGCCTCCGAGCGGAGCGCTACAATGAGCAGTTCTTC.